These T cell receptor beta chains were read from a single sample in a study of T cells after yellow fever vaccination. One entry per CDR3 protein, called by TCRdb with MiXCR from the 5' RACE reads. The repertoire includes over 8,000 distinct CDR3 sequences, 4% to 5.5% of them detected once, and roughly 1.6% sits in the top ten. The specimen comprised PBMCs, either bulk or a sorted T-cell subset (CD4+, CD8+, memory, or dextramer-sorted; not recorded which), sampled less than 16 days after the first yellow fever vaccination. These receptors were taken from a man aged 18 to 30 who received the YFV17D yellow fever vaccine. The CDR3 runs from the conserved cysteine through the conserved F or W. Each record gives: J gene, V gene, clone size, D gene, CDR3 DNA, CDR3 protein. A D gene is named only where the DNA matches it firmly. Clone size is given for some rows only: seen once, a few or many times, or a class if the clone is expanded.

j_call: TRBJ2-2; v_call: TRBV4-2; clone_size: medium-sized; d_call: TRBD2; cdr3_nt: TGTGCCAGCAGCCGTAAACTAGCGGGGGCCACCGGGGAGCTGTTTTTT; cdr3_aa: CASSRKLAGATGELFF
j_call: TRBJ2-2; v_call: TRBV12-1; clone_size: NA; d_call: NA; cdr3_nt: TGTGCCAGCAGCCTCGGGCTCCTCACCGGGGAGCTGTTTTTT; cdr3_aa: CASSLGLLTGELFF
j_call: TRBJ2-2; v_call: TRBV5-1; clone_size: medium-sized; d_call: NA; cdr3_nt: TGCGCCAGCAGCCCTGCGGCTAGCCTCCTTAACACCGGGGAGCTGTTTTTT; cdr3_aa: CASSPAASLLNTGELFF
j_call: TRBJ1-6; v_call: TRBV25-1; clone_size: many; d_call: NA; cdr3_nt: TGTGCCAGCAGTGGTTTCACGAGACAGCATAATTCACCCCTCCACTTT; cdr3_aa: CASSGFTRQHNSPLHF
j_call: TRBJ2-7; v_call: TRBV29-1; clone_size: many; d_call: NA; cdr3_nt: TGCAGCGTAGGAAAGGGGGGCGAGCAGTACTTC; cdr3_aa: CSVGKGGEQYF
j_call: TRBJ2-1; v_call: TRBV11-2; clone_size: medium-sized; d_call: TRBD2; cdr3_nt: TGTGCCAGCAGCTCCCTTGGGACTAGCGGGGTAACCTACAATGAGCAGTTCTTC; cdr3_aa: CASSSLGTSGVTYNEQFF
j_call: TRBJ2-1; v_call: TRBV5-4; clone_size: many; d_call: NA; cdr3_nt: TGTGCCAGCAGCCCGAGACAGCACCACTCCTACAATGAGCAGTTCTTC; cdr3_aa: CASSPRQHHSYNEQFF
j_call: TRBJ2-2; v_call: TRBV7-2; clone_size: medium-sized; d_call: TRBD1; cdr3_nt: TGTGCCAGCAGCCCCGGGACAGGGTTTAGGACCGGGGAGCTGTTTTTT; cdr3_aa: CASSPGTGFRTGELFF
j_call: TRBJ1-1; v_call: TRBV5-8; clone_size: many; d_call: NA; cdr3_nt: TGTGCCAGCAGCTTGGCCCGAGGGTCGGCTTTCTTT; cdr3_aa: CASSLARGSAFF
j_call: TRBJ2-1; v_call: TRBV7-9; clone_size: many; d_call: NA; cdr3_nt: TGTGCCAGCAGCTTACCCCAGGGTAATAATGAGCAGTTCTTC; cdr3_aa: CASSLPQGNNEQFF
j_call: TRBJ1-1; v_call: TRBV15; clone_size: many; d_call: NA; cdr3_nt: TGTGCCACCAGCAGAGATCCCCGACCGATGAACACTGAAGCTTTCTTT; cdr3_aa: CATSRDPRPMNTEAFF
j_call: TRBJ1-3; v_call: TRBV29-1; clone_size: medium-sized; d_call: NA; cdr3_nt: TGCAGCGTCGGTGACTCTGGAAACACCATATATTTT; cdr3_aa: CSVGDSGNTIYF
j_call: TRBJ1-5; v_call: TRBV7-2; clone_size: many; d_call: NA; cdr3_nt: TGTGCCAGCAGCTCCTATAGCAATCAGCCCCAGCATTTT; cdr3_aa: CASSSYSNQPQHF
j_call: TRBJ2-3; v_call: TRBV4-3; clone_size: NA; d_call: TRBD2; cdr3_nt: TGCGCCAGCAGCCAAGAGGGACTAGCGGGGGGGAGCGATACGCAGTATTTT; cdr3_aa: CASSQEGLAGGSDTQYF
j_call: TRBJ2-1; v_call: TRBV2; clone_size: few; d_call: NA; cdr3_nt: TGTGCCAGCAGTAACAATGAGCAGTTCTTC; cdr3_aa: CASSNNEQFF
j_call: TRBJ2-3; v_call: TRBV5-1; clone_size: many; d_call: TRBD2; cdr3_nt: TGCGCCAGCAGCTTTCGGTTTATCCAGCGGGGGCACCAAGATACGCAGTATTTT; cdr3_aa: CASSFRFIQRGHQDTQYF
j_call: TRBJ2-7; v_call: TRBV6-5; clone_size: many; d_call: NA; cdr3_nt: TGTGCCAGCAGTTACCAAGGCATGGGTGTCTACGAGCAGTACTTC; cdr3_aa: CASSYQGMGVYEQYF
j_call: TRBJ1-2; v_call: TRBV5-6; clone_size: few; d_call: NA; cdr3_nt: TGTGCCAGCAGCTTGTGGGGCCACGGCTACACCTTC; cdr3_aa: CASSLWGHGYTF
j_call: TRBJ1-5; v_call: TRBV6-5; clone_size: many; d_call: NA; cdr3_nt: TGTGCCAGCAGGCTACGGGGGGGCAGCAATCAGCCCCAGCATTTT; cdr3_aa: CASRLRGGSNQPQHF
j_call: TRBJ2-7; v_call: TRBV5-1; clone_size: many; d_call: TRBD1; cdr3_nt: TGCGCCAGCAGCCCGGAAGGGACAGGGACCCACGAGCAGTACTTC; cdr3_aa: CASSPEGTGTHEQYF
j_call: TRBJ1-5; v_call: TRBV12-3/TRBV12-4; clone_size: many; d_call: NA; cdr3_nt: TGTGCCAGCAGCCCGGACATTTCAAGCAATCAGCCCCAGCATTTT; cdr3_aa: CASSPDISSNQPQHF
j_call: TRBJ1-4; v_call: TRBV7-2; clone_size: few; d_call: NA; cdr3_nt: TGTGCCAGCAGCCCACTTGGGGTTGACGACCAAAAACTGTTTTTT; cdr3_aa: CASSPLGVDDQKLFF
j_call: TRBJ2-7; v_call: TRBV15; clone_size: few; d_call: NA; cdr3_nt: TGTGCCACCAGCAGGTTGAGCAGGTCGGGCTCCTACGAGCAGTACTTC; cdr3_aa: CATSRLSRSGSYEQYF
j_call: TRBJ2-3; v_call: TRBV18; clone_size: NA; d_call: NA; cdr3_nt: TGTGCCAGCACACCGATCGGAGGTGATACGCAGTATTTT; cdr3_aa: CASTPIGGDTQYF
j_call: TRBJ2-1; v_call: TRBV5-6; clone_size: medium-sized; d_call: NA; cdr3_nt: TGTGCCAGCAGCGACGGACTGAAAGAGTTCTTC; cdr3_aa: CASSDGLKEFF
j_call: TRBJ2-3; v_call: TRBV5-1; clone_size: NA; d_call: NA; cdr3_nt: TGCGCCAGCAGCTTGTCGGACCATACAGATACGCAGTATTTT; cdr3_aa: CASSLSDHTDTQYF
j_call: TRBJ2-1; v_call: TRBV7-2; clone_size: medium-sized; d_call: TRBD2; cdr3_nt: TGTGCCAGCAGCTTAAGTAGCGGGGGGCTGTATGAGCAGTTCTTC; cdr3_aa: CASSLSSGGLYEQFF
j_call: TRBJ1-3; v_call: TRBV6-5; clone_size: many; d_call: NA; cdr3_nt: TGTGCCAGCAGCCTTGACAGCGTCTCTGGAAACACCATATATTTT; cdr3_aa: CASSLDSVSGNTIYF
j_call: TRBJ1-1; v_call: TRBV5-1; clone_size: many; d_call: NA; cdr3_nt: TGCGCCAGCAGCTTCGGGTGGAACACTGAAGCTTTCTTT; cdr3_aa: CASSFGWNTEAFF
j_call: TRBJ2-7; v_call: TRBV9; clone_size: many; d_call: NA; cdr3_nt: TGTGCCAGCAGCGGAACTCGGGGGCCCGAGCAGTACTTC; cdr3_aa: CASSGTRGPEQYF
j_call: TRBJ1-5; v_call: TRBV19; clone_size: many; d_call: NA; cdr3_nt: TGTGCCAGTAGTATGAGCAGGGCTCAGCCCCAGCATTTT; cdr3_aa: CASSMSRAQPQHF